This T cell receptor (beta chain) was profiled in a study of T cells in Graves' hyperthyroidism and ophthalmopathy. CDR1 and CDR2 (germline): LNHDA, SQIVND (reference sequence). Trimming took 2 bases from V and 1 from J, leaving 5 bases between them. The CDR3 is made up of 13 amino acids. This clonotype was seen ten or more times. The investigators amplified TCR beta CDR3 regions from RNA transcripts. TCR CDR3 regions were first amplified by RT-PCR with HTBI primers. TCRdb reanalysed the multiplex PCR reads using MiXCR and keeps one entry per CDR3 protein. The data show some 600,000 distinct CDR3 sequences, approximately 44% seen once.

Sequencing input: peripheral blood or thyroid tissue (not recorded which). The receptor's source is a woman between 18 and 30 years old with Graves' hyperthyroidism. The V gene is TRBV19, the J gene TRBJ2-5; D is unresolved. The chain's CDR3 is CASSIRGQETQYF. In DNA form, the CDR3 reads TGTGCCAGTAGTATACGCGGCCAAGAGACCCAGTACTTC.